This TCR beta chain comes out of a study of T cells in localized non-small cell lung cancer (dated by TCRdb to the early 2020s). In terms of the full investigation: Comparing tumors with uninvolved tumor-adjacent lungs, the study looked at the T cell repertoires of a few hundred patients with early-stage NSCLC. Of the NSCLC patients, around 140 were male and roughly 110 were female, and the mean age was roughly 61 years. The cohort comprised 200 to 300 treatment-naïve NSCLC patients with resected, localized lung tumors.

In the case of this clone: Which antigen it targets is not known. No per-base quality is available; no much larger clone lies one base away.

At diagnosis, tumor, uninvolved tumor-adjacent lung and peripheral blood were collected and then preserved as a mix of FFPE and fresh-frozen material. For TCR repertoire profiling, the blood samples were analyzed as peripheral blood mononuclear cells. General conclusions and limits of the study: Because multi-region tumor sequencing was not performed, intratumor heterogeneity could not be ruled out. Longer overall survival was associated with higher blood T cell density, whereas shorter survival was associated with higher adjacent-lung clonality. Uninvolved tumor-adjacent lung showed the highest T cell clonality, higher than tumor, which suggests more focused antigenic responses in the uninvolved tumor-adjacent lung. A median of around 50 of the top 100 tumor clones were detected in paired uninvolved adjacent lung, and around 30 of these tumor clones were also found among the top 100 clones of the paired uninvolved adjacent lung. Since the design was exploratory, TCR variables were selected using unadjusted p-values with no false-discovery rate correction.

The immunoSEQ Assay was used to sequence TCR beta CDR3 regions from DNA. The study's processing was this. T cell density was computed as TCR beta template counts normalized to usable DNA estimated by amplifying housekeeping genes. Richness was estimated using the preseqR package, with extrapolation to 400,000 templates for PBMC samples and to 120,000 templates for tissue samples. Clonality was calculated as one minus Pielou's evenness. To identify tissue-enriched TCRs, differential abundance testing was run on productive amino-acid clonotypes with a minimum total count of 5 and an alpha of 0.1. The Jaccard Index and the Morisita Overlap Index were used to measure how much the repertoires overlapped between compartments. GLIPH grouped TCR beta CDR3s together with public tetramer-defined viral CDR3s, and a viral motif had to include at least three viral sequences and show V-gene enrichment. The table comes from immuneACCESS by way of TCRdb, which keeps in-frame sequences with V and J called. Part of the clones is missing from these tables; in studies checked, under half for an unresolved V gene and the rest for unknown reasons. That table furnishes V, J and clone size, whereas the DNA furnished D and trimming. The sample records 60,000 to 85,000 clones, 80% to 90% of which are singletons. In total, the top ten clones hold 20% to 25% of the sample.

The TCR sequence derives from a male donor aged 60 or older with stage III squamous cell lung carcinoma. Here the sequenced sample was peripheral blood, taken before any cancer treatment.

At the DNA level, the sequence is TGTGCCAGCCGCAATCGAGTCCTAAACTATGGCTACACCTTC. Its protein reads: CASRNRVLNYGYTF. The V gene is TRBV19 and the J gene is TRBJ1-2; the D gene assignment is ambiguous. The trim is 9 bases for V and 2 bases for J, with a gap of 16 bases between the germline ends. CDR1 LNHDA and CDR2 SQIVND were looked up in the germline V gene (reference sequence). The CDR3 runs 14 amino acids, cysteine and phenylalanine included. Only CDR3 DNA remains: 42 bases, in frame from the first base.